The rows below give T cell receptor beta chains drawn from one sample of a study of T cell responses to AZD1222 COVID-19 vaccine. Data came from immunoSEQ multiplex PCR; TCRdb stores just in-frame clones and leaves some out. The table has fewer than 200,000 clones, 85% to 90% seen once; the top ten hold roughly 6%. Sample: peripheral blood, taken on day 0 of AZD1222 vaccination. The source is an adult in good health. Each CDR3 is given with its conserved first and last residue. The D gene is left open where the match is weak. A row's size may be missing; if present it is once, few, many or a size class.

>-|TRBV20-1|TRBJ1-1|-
CSVMRGEAFF
TGCAGTGTGATGCGGGGTGAGGCTTTCTTT
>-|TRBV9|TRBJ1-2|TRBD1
CASSPQGAHGYTF
TGTGCCAGCAGTCCACAGGGGGCCCATGGCTACACCTTC
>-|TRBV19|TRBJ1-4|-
CASSTQGKYEKLFF
TGTGCCAGTAGTACGCAGGGCAAATATGAAAAACTGTTTTTT
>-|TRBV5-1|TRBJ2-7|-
CASSLDQGTYEQYF
TGCGCCAGCAGCTTGGATCAGGGGACCTACGAGCAGTACTTC
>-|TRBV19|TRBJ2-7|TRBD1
CASSIKGTGSYEQYF
TGTGCCAGTAGTATAAAAGGGACAGGCTCCTACGAGCAGTACTTC
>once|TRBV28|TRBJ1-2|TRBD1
CASIPGRGLYGYTF
TGTGCCAGCATCCCGGGCAGGGGGCTCTATGGCTACACCTTC
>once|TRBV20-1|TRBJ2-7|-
CSAHTGLEQYF
TGCAGTGCTCATACGGGTTTGGAGCAGTACTTC
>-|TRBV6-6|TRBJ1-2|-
CASTLTEGGYTF
TGTGCCAGCACCTTGACAGAAGGTGGCTACACCTTC
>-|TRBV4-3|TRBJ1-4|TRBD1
CASSQNRGPEKLFF
TGCGCCAGCAGCCAAAACAGGGGGCCTGAAAAACTGTTTTTT
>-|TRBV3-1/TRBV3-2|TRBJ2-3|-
CASSQDFRGTDTQYF
TGTGCCAGCAGCCAAGATTTCAGGGGCACAGATACGCAGTATTTT
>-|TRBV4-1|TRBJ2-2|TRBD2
CASSLAGVRTGELFF
TGCGCCAGCAGTTTAGCGGGAGTACGGACCGGGGAGCTGTTTTTT
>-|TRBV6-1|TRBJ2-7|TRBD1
CASSEKQGMRNEQYF
TGTGCCAGCAGTGAAAAACAGGGGATGAGGAACGAGCAGTACTTC
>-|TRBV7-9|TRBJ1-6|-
CASTPLGWRNSPLHF
TGTGCCAGCACCCCACTGGGGTGGCGTAATTCACCCCTCCACTTT
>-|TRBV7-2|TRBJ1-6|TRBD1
CASTTGGHHNSPLHF
TGTGCCAGCACCACAGGGGGCCACCATAATTCACCCCTCCACTTT
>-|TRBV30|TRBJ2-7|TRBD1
CACHRQGSSYEQYF
TGTGCCTGCCACCGACAGGGTAGCTCCTACGAGCAGTACTTC
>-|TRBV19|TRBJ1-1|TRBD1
CASSLRGRGTEAFF
TGTGCCAGTAGCCTCCGGGGCAGGGGGACTGAAGCTTTCTTT
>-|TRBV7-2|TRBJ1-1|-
CASSLSPSGAQAEAFF
TGTGCCAGCAGCTTAAGCCCCTCGGGGGCGCAGGCTGAAGCTTTCTTT
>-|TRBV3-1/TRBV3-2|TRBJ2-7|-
CASSQSNLQYF
TGTGCCAGCAGCCAAAGTAACCTGCAGTACTTC
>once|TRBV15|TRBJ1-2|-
CATSSLGANLGYGYTF
TGTGCCACCAGCTCTCTCGGGGCCAACCTAGGCTATGGCTACACCTTC
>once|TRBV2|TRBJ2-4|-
CASTEARTVAKNIQYF
TGTGCCAGCACCGAAGCCCGGACAGTAGCCAAAAACATTCAGTACTTC
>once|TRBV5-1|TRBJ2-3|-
CASSLGHFTDTQYF
TGCGCCAGCAGCTTGGGGCACTTCACAGATACGCAGTATTTT
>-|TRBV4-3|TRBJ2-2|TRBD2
CASSQEVPGGTSLNTGELFF
TGCGCCAGCAGCCAGGAGGTGCCCGGAGGGACTAGCCTGAACACCGGGGAGCTGTTTTTT
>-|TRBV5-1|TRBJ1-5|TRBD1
CASSPGGLYSNQPQHF
TGCGCCAGCAGCCCAGGGGGACTATATAGCAATCAGCCCCAGCATTTT
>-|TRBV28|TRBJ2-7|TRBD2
CASRPSLAGGYEQYF
TGTGCCAGCAGACCCTCGCTAGCGGGAGGCTACGAGCAGTACTTC
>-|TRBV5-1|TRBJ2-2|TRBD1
CASSWGQGVNGELFF
TGCGCCAGCAGCTGGGGACAGGGTGTTAACGGGGAGCTGTTTTTT
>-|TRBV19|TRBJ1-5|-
CASSIGAQGGSNQPQHF
TGTGCCAGTAGTATTGGCGCACAGGGAGGTAGCAATCAGCCCCAGCATTTT
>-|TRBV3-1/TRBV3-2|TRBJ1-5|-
CASSQGTRNQPQHF
TGTGCCAGCAGCCAAGGGACACGCAATCAGCCCCAGCATTTT
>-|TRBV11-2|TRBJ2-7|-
CASSLAETYEQYF
TGTGCCAGCAGCTTAGCGGAGACCTACGAGCAGTACTTC
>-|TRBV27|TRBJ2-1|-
CASSPPGRNNEQFF
TGTGCCAGCAGCCCGCCGGGACGGAACAATGAGCAGTTCTTC
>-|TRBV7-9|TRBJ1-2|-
CASIQSPVGNYGYTF
TGTGCCAGCATACAGTCTCCGGTCGGTAACTATGGCTACACCTTC
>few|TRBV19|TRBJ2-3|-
CASSNTRGRTDTQYF
TGTGCCAGTAGTAATACCAGGGGAAGGACAGATACGCAGTATTTT
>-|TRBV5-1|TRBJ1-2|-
CASSLDSTTNGYTF
TGCGCCAGCAGCTTGGACTCCACAACAAATGGCTACACCTTC
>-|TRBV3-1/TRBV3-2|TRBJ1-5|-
CASSQGYSRQPQHF
TGTGCCAGCAGCCAAGGTTACTCGAGACAGCCCCAGCATTTT
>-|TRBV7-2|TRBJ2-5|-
CASSLRTEETQYF
TGTGCCAGCAGCCTTCGGACCGAAGAGACCCAGTACTTC
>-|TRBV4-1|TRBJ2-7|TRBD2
CASSLGGSGRAIAYEQYF
TGCGCCAGCAGCCTCGGGGGTAGCGGGAGGGCCATCGCCTACGAGCAGTACTTC
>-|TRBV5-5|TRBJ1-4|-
CASSLAGTTNNEKLFF
TGTGCCAGCAGCTTAGCCGGGACAACTAATAATGAAAAACTGTTTTTT
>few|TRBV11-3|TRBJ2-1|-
CASSSSRWHEQFF
TGTGCCAGCAGCTCATCGCGTTGGCATGAGCAGTTCTTC
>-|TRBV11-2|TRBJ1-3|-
CASSQGVGGNTIYF
TGTGCCAGCAGCCAAGGGGTAGGAGGAAACACCATATATTTT
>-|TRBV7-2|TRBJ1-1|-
CASSLGRNTEAFF
TGTGCCAGCAGCTTAGGCCGGAACACTGAAGCTTTCTTT
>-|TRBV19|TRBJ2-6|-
CASSMSAPGANVLTF
TGTGCCAGTAGTATGAGCGCACCTGGGGCCAACGTCCTGACTTTC
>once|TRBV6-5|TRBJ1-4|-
CASSYDQGLLFF
TGTGCCAGCAGTTACGATCAGGGTCTACTGTTTTTT
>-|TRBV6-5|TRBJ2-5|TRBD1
CASSRLGTGQETQYF
TGTGCCAGCAGTCGCCTCGGGACAGGCCAAGAGACCCAGTACTTC
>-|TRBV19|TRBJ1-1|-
CASSIRSEAFF
TGTGCCAGTAGTATTAGGAGTGAAGCTTTCTTT
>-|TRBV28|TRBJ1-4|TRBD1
CASSGGDRVDEKLFF
TGTGCCAGCAGTGGGGGGGACAGGGTGGATGAAAAACTGTTTTTT
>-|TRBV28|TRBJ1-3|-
CASSSPVGRSGNTIYF
TGTGCCAGCAGTTCGCCAGTAGGCCGCTCTGGAAACACCATATATTTT
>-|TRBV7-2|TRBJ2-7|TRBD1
CASSPRQGANEQYF
TGTGCCAGCAGCCCCCGACAGGGGGCCAACGAGCAGTACTTC
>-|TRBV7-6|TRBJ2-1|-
CASSPAVSSYNEQFF
TGTGCCAGCAGCCCGGCGGTTAGCTCCTACAATGAGCAGTTCTTC
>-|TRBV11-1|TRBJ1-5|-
CASSPGVNQPQHF
TGTGCCAGCAGCCCCGGGGTCAATCAGCCCCAGCATTTT
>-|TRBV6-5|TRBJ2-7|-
CASSYSGRGSYEQYF
TGTGCCAGCAGTTACTCGGGCAGGGGTTCCTACGAGCAGTACTTC
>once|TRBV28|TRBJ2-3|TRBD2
CASISAGSDTQYF
TGTGCCAGCATTTCAGCGGGATCAGATACGCAGTATTTT
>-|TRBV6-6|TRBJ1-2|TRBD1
CASSYFWDSANYGYTF
TGTGCCAGCAGTTACTTTTGGGACAGTGCTAACTATGGCTACACCTTC